A single sample gave rise to the 5 T cell receptor beta chains below, sequenced in a study of blood T cell repertoires in COVID-19. Data came from immunoSEQ multiplex PCR; TCRdb stores just in-frame clones and leaves some out. This sample yields 250,000 to 350,000 clones, of which roughly 89% are seen a single time; around 0.84% belongs to the top ten. The specimen was peripheral blood. These receptors originate from a man younger than 40 with acute or convalescent COVID-19.

This clone showed up just once. The chain couples TRBV9 to TRBJ2-5, with TRBD2 matching 12 bases. Germline V CDR1 and CDR2: SGDLS, YYNGEE. The junction had 19 bases not matched to a gene; V was cut back by 3 bases and J by 4 bases. CDR3 length: 20 amino acids. The chain's CDR3 is CASSDTGLAGGPWGVETQYF. Written as DNA, the CDR3 is TGTGCCAGCAGCGACACCGGGCTAGCGGGAGGGCCGTGGGGAGTAGAGACCCAGTACTTC. Using reference TRBV9 and TRBJ2-5 for the parts outside the CDR3, the full variable domain is DSGVTQTPKHLITATGQRVTLRCSPRSGDLSVYWYQQSLDQGLQFLIQYYNGEERAKGNILERFSAQQFPDLHSELNLSSLELGDSALYFCASSDTGLAGGPWGVETQYFGPGTRLLVL.

This chain joins TRBV28 and TRBJ1-2, with TRBD1 matching over 7 bases. The CDR3 spans 16 residues. From germline, CDR1 is MDHEN and CDR2 SYDVKM. The ends lost 4 bases at V and 0 bases at J; junction bases unmatched: 8. The CDR3 spells CASSSLGTVPNYGYTF. In DNA form, the CDR3 reads TGTGCCAGCAGTTCCCTAGGGACAGTCCCTAACTATGGCTACACCTTC.

The CDR3 protein is CASSSPGRESNQPQHF. In DNA, the CDR3 is TGTGCCAGCAGTTCACCCGGCAGGGAAAGCAATCAGCCCCAGCATTTT. This rearrangement joins TRBV28 to TRBJ1-5, with D possibly matching TRBD1 (5 bases). Trimming left V 4 bases short and J 1 base short, with 14 bases between. CDR1 and CDR2 (germline): MDHEN, SYDVKM. The CDR3 is made up of 16 amino acids.

The chain couples TRBV19 to TRBJ1-4, with TRBD1 matching over 8 bases. Looked up from germline, CDR1 is LNHDA and CDR2 is SQIVND (reference sequence). J was trimmed by 4 bases and V by 6 bases; bases with no gene match: 16. CDR3 length: 18 amino acids. CDR3 coding DNA: TGTGCCAGTAGGAAGGAAAGGACAGGGACGAACTTTAATGAAAAACTGTTTTTT. Translating gives CASRKERTGTNFNEKLFF.

The chain is built from TRBV19 and TRBJ2-2; D might be TRBD2 (5 bases). CDR3 length: 15 amino acids. The germline V gene encodes CDR1 LNHDA and CDR2 SQIVND (reference sequence). V was pared by 5 bases and J by 8 bases, with 18 bases between. CDR3: CASSPTGRPGGELFF. In DNA, the CDR3 is TGTGCCAGTAGTCCCACGGGCAGGCCGGGGGGGGAGCTGTTTTTT.